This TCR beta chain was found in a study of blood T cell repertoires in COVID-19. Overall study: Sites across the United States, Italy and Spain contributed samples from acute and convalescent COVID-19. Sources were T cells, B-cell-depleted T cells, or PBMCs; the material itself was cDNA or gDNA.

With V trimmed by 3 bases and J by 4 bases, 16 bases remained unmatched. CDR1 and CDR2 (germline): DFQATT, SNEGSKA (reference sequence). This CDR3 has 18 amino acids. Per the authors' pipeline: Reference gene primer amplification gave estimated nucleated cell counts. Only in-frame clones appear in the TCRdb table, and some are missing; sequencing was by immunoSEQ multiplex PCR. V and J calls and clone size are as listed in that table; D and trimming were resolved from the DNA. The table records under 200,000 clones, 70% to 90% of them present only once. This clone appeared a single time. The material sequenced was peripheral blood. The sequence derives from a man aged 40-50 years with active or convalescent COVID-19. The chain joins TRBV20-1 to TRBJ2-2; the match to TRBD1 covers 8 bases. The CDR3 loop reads CSASQISGQGLSTGELFF. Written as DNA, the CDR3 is TGCAGTGCTAGTCAGATCTCAGGACAGGGATTATCCACCGGGGAGCTGTTTTTT.